This TCR beta chain was identified in a study of shared clonotypes between healthy human individuals. Assay used: immunoSEQ multiplex PCR; TCRdb lists only in-frame clones, some missing. Among roughly 2.5 million clones listed, 85% to 95% were seen once. Material: naive CD4+ T cells sorted from blood. Subset of the sample: CD45RA+ positively selected. The source is a man between 18 and 35 years old in good health.

Here the CDR3 DNA reads TGTGCCAGCAGCTTTGCCCCAGATTCCTACGAGCAGTACTTC. Translating it yields CASSFAPDSYEQYF. The gene calls are TRBV5-6 and TRBJ2-7; no reliable D call. From germline, CDR1 is SGHDT and CDR2 YYEEEE. The CDR3 is 14 residues long. Between the trimmed V and J ends, which lost 2 bases and 1 base, there was a span of 10 bases.